This is a list of T cell receptor beta chains from one sample in a study of T cell responses to AZD1222 COVID-19 vaccine. The repertoire was sequenced with immunoSEQ multiplex PCR; TCRdb's copy has only in-frame clones and lacks some. Found here are about 180,000 clones, 90% of them singletons; the top ten hold more than 1.3%. Sequenced here: peripheral blood, sampled on day 0 of AZD1222 vaccination. These receptors were collected from an adult in good health. Each CDR3 is given with its conserved first and last residue. The D gene is left open where the match is weak.

j_gene,len,d_gene,v_gene,CDR3aa
TRBJ1-6,13,NA,TRBV30,CAWDLADYSPLHF
TRBJ1-5,15,TRBD1,TRBV6-5,CASSYLDRDRQPQHF
TRBJ2-5,14,NA,TRBV7-3,CASSSTGGLETQYF
TRBJ1-5,15,NA,TRBV15,CATSRDKSVNQPQHF
TRBJ1-5,13,NA,TRBV7-2,CASTSGVGQPQHF
TRBJ1-5,14,NA,TRBV9,CASSPRGSGQPQHF
TRBJ1-2,13,TRBD1,TRBV12-3/TRBV12-4,CASRNTGGGGYTF
TRBJ2-2,14,TRBD2,TRBV6-2/TRBV6-3,CASSYRGGSGELFF
TRBJ1-6,14,NA,TRBV7-9,CASSSGPWDSPLHF
TRBJ2-5,15,TRBD2,TRBV5-1,CASSFGGGAGETQYF
TRBJ1-5,13,NA,TRBV19,CASSSRDNQPQHF
TRBJ1-2,16,NA,TRBV4-2,CASSQDGGYRFYGYTF
TRBJ1-1,13,NA,TRBV5-1,CASSLGRNTEAFF
TRBJ2-1,14,NA,TRBV11-3,CASSLVGQFNEQFF
TRBJ1-5,15,TRBD1,TRBV28,CASRNRGGSNQPQHF
TRBJ1-1,13,NA,TRBV15,CATSREGKAEAFF
TRBJ2-1,11,NA,TRBV9,CASSLYNEQFF
TRBJ2-1,15,NA,TRBV18,CASSTSLLAWNEQFF
TRBJ1-4,17,NA,TRBV7-8,CASSSPQGYANDEKLFF
TRBJ2-1,12,TRBD2,TRBV24-1,CATSEGLNEQFF